These 11 T cell receptor beta chains came from one sample sequenced in a study of blood T cells in healthy people across ages. Alongside a J-beta primer mix, a sample-barcoded 5' primer served in a second PCR lasting roughly 6 to 11 cycles. Via MiXCR, TCRdb re-called the 5' RACE reads, giving one row per CDR3 protein. The table records 800,000 or so distinct CDR3 sequences, roughly 25% of them present only once. These data were also filed under a second study, of T cells of mothers and their children.

The sample taken for sequencing was blood. The receptors stem from a boy aged 5-17 years in good health.

This clonotype was detected only a few times. V gene TRBV7-9 combines with J gene TRBJ2-1; TRBD2 matches at 11 bases. Germline V gene data show CDR1 as SEHNR and CDR2 as FQNEAQ (reference sequence). CDR3 length: 16 residues. V gave up 5 bases and J gave up 8 bases; unmatched junction bases: 11. CDR3 in DNA: TGTGCCAGCAGCCCAATAACTAGCGGGGGTTTCTATGAGCAGTTCTTC. It yields the protein CASSPITSGGFYEQFF.

The chain couples TRBV29-1 to TRBJ1-2; D is unclear. This CDR3 region has 14 residues. V lost 0 bases to trimming and J lost 4 bases, with 12 bases between them. CDR1 is SQVTM and CDR2 is ANQGSEA in the germline V gene. The CDR3 DNA reads as TGCAGCGTTGAAGATCAGCGAGGGCTCTATGGCTACACCTTC. It yields the protein CSVEDQRGLYGYTF. Combining the CDR3 with reference TRBV29-1 and TRBJ1-2 gives the whole variable domain SAVISQKPSRDICQRGTSLTIQCQVDSQVTMMFWYRQQPGQSLTLIATANQGSEATYESGFVIDKFPISRPNLTFSTLTVSNMSPEDSSIYLCSVEDQRGLYGYTFGSGTRLTVV.

This clonotype has a single count. This chain connects TRBV9 to TRBJ2-3; 8 nucleotides match TRBD2. The CDR3 consists of 12 residues. V lost 3 bases, J lost 13 bases, and 7 bases stayed unmatched. Per the germline V gene, CDR1 is SGDLS and CDR2 is YYNGEE. The DNA for the CDR3 is TGTGCCAGCAGCGGGGAGCGGGGGTACAAGTATTTT. Amino acid sequence: CASSGERGYKYF.

This clonotype was counted between two and nine times. The rearrangement uses TRBV12-3 or TRBV12-4 and TRBJ1-3; D ambiguous. CDR3 length: 16 residues. V was clipped by 6 bases and J by 2 bases, with 17 bases between them. The CDR3 DNA sequence: TGTGCCAGCAGCCTCGGACGGAGTCTAGCTGGAAACACCATATATTTT. As protein: CASSLGRSLAGNTIYF.

The V and J genes are TRBV12-3 or TRBV12-4 and TRBJ1-6; maybe TRBD1 (5 bases). The CDR3 runs to 14 residues. V gave up 2 bases and J gave up 8 bases, with 10 bases separating them. CDR3 bases: TGTGCCAGCAGTTTAATCCGGGACGATTCACCCCTCCACTTT. Translated, it gives CASSLIRDDSPLHF.

This clonotype showed up just a few times. V usage is TRBV7-9 and J usage is TRBJ1-2; no definite D call. Germline values: CDR1 SEHNR, CDR2 FQNEAQ (reference sequence). Deletions cut 4 bases from V and 7 bases from J, with 22 bases between. This CDR3 contains 16 residues. As DNA, the CDR3 is TGTGCCAGCAGCTCAGCATTGGAGTCTGGGAGAGGTGGCTACACCTTC. Amino acids: CASSSALESGRGGYTF. The whole variable domain, remainder taken from reference TRBV7-9 and TRBJ1-2, is DTGVSQNPRHKITKRGQNVTFRCDPISEHNRLYWYRQTLGQGPEFLTYFQNEAQLEKSRLLSDRFSAERPKGSFSTLEIQRTEQGDSAMYLCASSSALESGRGGYTFGSGTRLTVV.

This clonotype was counted only a few times. This chain connects TRBV7-9 to TRBJ2-6, with unresolved D. The CDR3 consists of 15 residues. Per the germline V gene, CDR1 is SEHNR and CDR2 is FQNEAQ (reference sequence). V shed 4 bases and J shed 2 bases, with 9 bases lying between them. CDR3: CASSSLSAGANVLTF. As DNA, the CDR3 is TGTGCCAGCAGCTCCCTTTCCGCTGGGGCCAACGTCCTGACTTTC.

V is TRBV5-1 and J is TRBJ2-4, with TRBD1 as a possible D gene (6 bases). Per germline, CDR1 SGHRS and CDR2 YFSETQ. The CDR3 sequence is 15 residues long. Deletions cut 0 bases from V and 8 bases from J, with 15 bases between. The CDR3 DNA reads as TGCGCCAGCAGCTTGGGCCCAGGGGTGACGGACATTCAGTACTTC. Its protein product is CASSLGPGVTDIQYF.

This clonotype has ten or more counts. The V and J genes are TRBV3-1 and TRBJ1-2; D unclear. V was shortened by 1 base and J by 0 bases, with 9 bases between the two germline ends. Germline loops: CDR1 LGHDT, CDR2 YNNKEL (reference sequence). This CDR3 comprises 15 residues. The CDR3 loop is CASSQAGKANYGYTF. CDR3 nucleotides: TGTGCCAGCAGCCAAGCGGGAAAAGCTAACTATGGCTACACCTTC.

V is TRBV15 and J is TRBJ2-2; D is unresolved. V shed 0 bases and J shed 6 bases, with 8 bases lying between them. This CDR3 has 14 residues. Germline-derived CDR1 and CDR2 are LNHNV and YYDKDF (reference sequence). CDR3 sequence: CATSRDSGSGELFF. The CDR3 nucleotides are TGTGCCACCAGCAGAGATTCGGGCTCCGGGGAGCTGTTTTTT.

This sequence joins TRBV15 and TRBJ2-7; D call uncertain. This CDR3 is built from 13 residues. Per the germline V gene, CDR1 is LNHNV and CDR2 is YYDKDF (reference sequence). Between the trimmed V and J ends, which lost 3 bases and 3 bases, there was a span of 9 bases. The CDR3 protein is CATSSGVCYEQYF. CDR3 bases: TGTGCCACCAGCAGTGGGGTGTGCTACGAGCAGTACTTC. The whole variable domain, filled in from reference TRBV15 and TRBJ2-7, reads DAMVIQNPRYQVTQFGKPVTLSCSQTLNHNVMYWYQQKSSQAPKLLFHYYDKDFNNEADTPDNFQSRRPNTSFCFLDIRSPGLGDTAMYLCATSSGVCYEQYFGPGTRLTVT.